The text below deals with one T cell receptor beta chain. A read error is possible here, since a much larger clone lies one base away. The data stem from a study of CD8+CD57+ T cells in acquired aplastic anemia. All sequencing subjects had displayed CD8+CD57+ cell expansion on flow cytometry. The germline V gene has CDR1 SGDLS and CDR2 YYNGEE. This CDR3 is built from 16 residues. Deletions cut 4 bases from V and 1 base from J, with 14 bases between. It was genomic DNA that served as the template for profiling TCR beta VDJ and CDR3. Via MiXCR, TCRdb re-called the reads, giving one row per CDR3 protein. Of 150,000 to 200,000 distinct CDR3 sequences detected, 45% to 55% appear once; the ten largest clones hold 0.85% to 1.2%.

Sequencing was carried out using sorted CD4+, CD8+, or CD8+CD57+ T cells (not recorded which) from PBMCs. This rearrangement joins TRBV9 to TRBJ2-2; the D is unclear. The source is a human donor with aplastic anemia. Written as DNA, the CDR3 is TGTGCCAGCAGCAAACGACGAGGAAAGAACACCGGGGAGCTGTTTTTT. It is translated as CASSKRRGKNTGELFF.